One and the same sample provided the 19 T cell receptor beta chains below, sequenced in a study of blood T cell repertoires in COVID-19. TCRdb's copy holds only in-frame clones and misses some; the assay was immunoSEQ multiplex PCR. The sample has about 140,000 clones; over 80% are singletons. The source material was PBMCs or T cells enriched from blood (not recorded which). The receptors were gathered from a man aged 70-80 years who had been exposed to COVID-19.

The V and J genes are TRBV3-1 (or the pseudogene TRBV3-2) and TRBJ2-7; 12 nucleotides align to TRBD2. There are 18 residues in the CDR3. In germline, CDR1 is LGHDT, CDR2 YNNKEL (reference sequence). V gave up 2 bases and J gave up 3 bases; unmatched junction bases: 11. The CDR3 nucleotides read TGTGCCAGCAGCCAAAAATTCGCTAGCGGGAGGGGAGGCTACGAGCAGTACTTC. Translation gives CASSQKFASGRGGYEQYF.

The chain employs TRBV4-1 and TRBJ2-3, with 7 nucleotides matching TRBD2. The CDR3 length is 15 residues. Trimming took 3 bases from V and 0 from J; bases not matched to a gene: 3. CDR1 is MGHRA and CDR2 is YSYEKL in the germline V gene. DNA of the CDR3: TGCGCCAGCAGCCAGGGGCGGGGGAGCACAGATACGCAGTATTTT. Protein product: CASSQGRGSTDTQYF.

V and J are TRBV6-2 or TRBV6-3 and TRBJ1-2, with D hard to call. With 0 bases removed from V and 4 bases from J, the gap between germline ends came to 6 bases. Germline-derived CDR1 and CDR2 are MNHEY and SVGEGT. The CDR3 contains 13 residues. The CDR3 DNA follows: TGTGCCAGCAGTTACTCCCGGGGCTATGGCTACACCTTC. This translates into CASSYSRGYGYTF.

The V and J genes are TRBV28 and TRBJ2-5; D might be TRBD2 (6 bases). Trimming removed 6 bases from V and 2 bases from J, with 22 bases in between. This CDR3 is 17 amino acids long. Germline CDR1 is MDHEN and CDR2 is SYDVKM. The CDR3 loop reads CASSRGGMAGIQETQYF. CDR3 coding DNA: TGTGCCAGCAGCCGTGGAGGAATGGCGGGGATACAAGAGACCCAGTACTTC.

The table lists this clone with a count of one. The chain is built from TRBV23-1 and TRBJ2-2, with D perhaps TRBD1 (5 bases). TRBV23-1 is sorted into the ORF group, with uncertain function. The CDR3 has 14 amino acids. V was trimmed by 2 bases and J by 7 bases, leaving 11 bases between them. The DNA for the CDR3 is TGCGCCAGCAGTCAAGGCAGGGTCGACGGGGAGCTGTTTTTT. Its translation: CASSQGRVDGELFF.

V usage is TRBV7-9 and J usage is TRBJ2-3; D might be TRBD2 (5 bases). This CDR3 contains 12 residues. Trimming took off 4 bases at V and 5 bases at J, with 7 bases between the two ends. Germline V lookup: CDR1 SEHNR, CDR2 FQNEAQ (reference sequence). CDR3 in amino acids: CASSYEGDTQYF. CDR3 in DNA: TGTGCCAGCAGCTATGAGGGAGATACGCAGTATTTT.

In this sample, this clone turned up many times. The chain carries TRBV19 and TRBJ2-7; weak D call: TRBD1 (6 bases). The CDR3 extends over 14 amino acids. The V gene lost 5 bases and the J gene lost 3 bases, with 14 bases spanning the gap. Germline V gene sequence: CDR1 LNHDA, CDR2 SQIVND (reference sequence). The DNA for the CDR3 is TGTGCCAGTAGTTACAGGGTCTCGAACTACGAGCAGTACTTC. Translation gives CASSYRVSNYEQYF.

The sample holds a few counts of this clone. In nucleotides, the CDR3 is TGTGCCAGCAGCATGGGACAGCCGTATGAAAAACTGTTTTTT. Residues: CASSMGQPYEKLFF. This chain uses TRBV5-6 with TRBJ1-4, with TRBD1 matching over 7 bases. With V trimmed by 4 bases and J by 6 bases, 6 bases remained unmatched. The CDR3 has 14 amino acids. The germline V gene encodes CDR1 SGHDT and CDR2 YYEEEE.

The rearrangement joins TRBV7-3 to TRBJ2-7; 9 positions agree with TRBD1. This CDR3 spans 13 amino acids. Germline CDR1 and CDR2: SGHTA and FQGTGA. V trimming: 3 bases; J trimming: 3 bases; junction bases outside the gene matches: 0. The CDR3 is CASSLTGGYEQYF. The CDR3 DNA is TGTGCCAGCAGCTTGACAGGGGGCTACGAGCAGTACTTC.

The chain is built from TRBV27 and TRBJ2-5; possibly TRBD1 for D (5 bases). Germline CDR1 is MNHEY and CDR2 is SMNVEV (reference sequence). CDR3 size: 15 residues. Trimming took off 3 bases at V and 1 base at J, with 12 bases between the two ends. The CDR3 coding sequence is TGTGCCAGCAGTTTGCGCAGGGTCTCCCAAGAGACCCAGTACTTC. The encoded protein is CASSLRRVSQETQYF.

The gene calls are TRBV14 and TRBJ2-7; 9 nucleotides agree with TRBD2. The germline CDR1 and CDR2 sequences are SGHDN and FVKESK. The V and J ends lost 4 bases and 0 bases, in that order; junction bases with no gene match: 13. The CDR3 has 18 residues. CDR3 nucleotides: TGTGCCAGCAGCCCAGCAGAAAGTGCTAGCGGGAACTCCTACGAGCAGTACTTC. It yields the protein CASSPAESASGNSYEQYF.

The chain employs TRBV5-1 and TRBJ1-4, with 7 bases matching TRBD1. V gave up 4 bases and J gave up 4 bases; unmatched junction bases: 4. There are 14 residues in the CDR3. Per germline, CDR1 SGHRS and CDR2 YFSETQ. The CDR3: CASSPGQLNEKLFF. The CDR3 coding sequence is TGCGCCAGCAGCCCGGGACAGCTTAATGAAAAACTGTTTTTT.

The CDR3 DNA reads TGTGCCATCAGTGTTGGACAGGGCACCTACGAGCAGTACTTC. Its translation: CAISVGQGTYEQYF. The chain employs TRBV10-3 and TRBJ2-7; 8 bases map to TRBD1. CDR3 length equals 14 residues. V lost 4 bases to trimming and J lost 2 bases; unmatched junction nucleotides: 4. Germline loops: CDR1 ENHRY, CDR2 SYGVKD.

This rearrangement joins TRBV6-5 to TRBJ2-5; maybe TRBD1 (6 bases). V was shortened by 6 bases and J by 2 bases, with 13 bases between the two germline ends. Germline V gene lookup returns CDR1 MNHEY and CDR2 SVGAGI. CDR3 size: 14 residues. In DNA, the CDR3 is TGTGCCAGCAGGTCCGGGACAACTCAAGAGACCCAGTACTTC. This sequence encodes CASRSGTTQETQYF.

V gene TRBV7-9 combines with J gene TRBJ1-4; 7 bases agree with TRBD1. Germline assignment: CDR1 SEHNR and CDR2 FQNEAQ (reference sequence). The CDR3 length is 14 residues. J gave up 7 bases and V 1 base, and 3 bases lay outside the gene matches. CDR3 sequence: CASSLVGGGEKLFF. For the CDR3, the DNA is TGTGCCAGCAGCTTAGTAGGGGGCGGTGAAAAACTGTTTTTT.

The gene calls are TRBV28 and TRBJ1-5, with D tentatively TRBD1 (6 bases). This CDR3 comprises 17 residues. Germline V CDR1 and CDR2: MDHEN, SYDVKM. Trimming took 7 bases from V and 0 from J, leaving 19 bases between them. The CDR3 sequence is CASNHMTGRYSNQPQHF. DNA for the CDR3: TGTGCCAGCAATCACATGACAGGCAGATATAGCAATCAGCCCCAGCATTTT.

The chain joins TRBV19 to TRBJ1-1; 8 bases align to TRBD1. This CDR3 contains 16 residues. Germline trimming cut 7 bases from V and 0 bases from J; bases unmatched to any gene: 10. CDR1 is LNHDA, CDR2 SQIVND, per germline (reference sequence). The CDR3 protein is CASTQKMGQVNTEAFF. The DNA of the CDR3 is TGTGCCAGTACGCAAAAGATGGGACAGGTGAACACTGAAGCTTTCTTT. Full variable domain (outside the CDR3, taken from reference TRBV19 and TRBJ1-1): DGGITQSPKYLFRKEGQNVTLSCEQNLNHDAMYWYRQDPGQGLRLIYYSQIVNDFQKGDIAEGYSVSREKKESFPLTVTSAQKNPTAFYLCASTQKMGQVNTEAFFGQGTRLTVV.

As DNA, the CDR3 is TGTGCCAGCAGCTCCGAATCAGGGTACTCTGGAAACACCATATATTTT. It codes for CASSSESGYSGNTIYF. The chain carries TRBV28 and TRBJ1-3, with D tentatively TRBD1 (5 bases). This CDR3 is built from 16 residues. The germline gives CDR1 MDHEN, CDR2 SYDVKM. The V end lost 6 bases, the J end lost 0 bases, and 15 bases lay between the germline ends.

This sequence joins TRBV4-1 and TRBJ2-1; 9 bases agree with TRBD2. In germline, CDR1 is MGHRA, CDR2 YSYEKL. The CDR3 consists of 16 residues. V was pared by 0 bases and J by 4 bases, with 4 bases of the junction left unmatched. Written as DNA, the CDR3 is TGCGCCAGCAGCCAAGATGCGGGGGGGCTATACAATGAGCAGTTCTTC. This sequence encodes CASSQDAGGLYNEQFF.